The following is a T cell receptor (beta chain) sequence with its context. These data originate in a study of blood T cell repertoires in COVID-19. Study in general: T cells, B-cell-depleted T cells, or PBMCs provided the cDNA or gDNA that served as material.

How the authors handled the data: Counts of nucleated cells, estimated from reference gene primer amplification, were obtained. Profiled with immunoSEQ multiplex PCR; TCRdb holds only in-frame clones, not every one. V and J calls plus clone size are reproduced from that table; the DNA served to infer D and trimming. The table lists tens of thousands of clones, roughly 90% of them singletons. The V gene's germline CDR1 is MDHEN and CDR2 SYDVKM. J was trimmed by 7 bases and V by 5 bases; bases with no gene match: 10. The CDR3 spans 16 residues. This TCR came from a man in his 60s with active COVID-19. The chain joins TRBV28 to TRBJ2-2, with 10 bases fitting TRBD2. The source material was peripheral blood. CDR3 in amino acids: CASSASGGAAGGELFF. The CDR3 DNA sequence: TGTGCCAGCAGTGCGAGCGGGGGGGCCGCGGGCGGGGAGCTGTTTTTT.